This T cell receptor beta chain is drawn from a study of blood T cell repertoires in COVID-19. Study overall: Acute-phase and convalescent COVID-19 samples originated in the United States, Italy and Spain.

Germline CDR1 is MNHEY and CDR2 is SVGAGI. The trim removed 6 bases at V and 2 bases at J, leaving 4 bases unmatched. CDR3 length equals 15 residues. Per the original data handling: Reference gene primer amplification in the assay estimated nucleated cell counts. Sequenced by immunoSEQ multiplex PCR; TCRdb stores in-frame clones only, minus some. V, J and clone size derive from that table, while D and trimming were established from the DNA sequence. The profile shows fewer than 80,000 clones, 85% to 90% of them singletons. The specimen was peripheral blood. The chain uses TRBV6-5 and TRBJ1-6; 7 positions match TRBD1. The origin of this receptor is a human donor in a cohort sampled during active COVID-19. CDR3: CASSLGQPYNSPLHF. The CDR3 bases are TGTGCCAGCAGCTTGGGACAGCCCTATAATTCACCCCTCCACTTT.